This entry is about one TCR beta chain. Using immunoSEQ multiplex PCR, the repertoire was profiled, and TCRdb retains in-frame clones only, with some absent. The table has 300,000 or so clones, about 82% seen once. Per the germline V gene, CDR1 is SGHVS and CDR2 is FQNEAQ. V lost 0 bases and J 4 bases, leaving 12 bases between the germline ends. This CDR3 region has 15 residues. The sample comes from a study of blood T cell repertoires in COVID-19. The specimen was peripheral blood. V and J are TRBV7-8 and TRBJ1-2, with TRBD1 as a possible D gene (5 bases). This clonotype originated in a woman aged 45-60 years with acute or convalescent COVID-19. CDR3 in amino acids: CASSLATGLSYGYTF. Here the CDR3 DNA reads TGTGCCAGCAGCTTAGCCACAGGATTGAGCTATGGCTACACCTTC. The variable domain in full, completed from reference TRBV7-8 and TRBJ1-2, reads GAGVSQSPRYKVAKRGQDVALRCDPISGHVSLFWYQQALGQGPEFLTYFQNEAQLDKSGLPSDRFFAERPEGSVSTLKIQRTQQEDSAVYLCASSLATGLSYGYTFGSGTRLTVV.